This T cell receptor beta chain was identified during a study of T cell responses to AZD1222 COVID-19 vaccine. TCRdb keeps only in-frame clones here, not all; method: immunoSEQ multiplex PCR. The sample contains 150,000 to 200,000 clones, 87% of which appear only once. Germline V lookup: CDR1 SGHAT, CDR2 FQNNGV. The CDR3 spans 19 residues. V lost 1 base to trimming and J lost 0 bases, with 22 bases between them. The chain employs TRBV11-2 and TRBJ2-7; possible D gene TRBD2, 5 bases. The sequenced sample was peripheral blood, obtained on day 0 of MenACWY control vaccination. This TCR was sampled from an adult in good health. This CDR3 is CASSLVNREWRLSSYEQYF. The DNA for the CDR3 is TGTGCCAGCAGCTTAGTTAACCGAGAATGGAGGCTGAGCTCCTACGAGCAGTACTTC. Filled out from reference TRBV11-2 and TRBJ2-7, the complete variable domain reads EAGVAQSPRYKIIEKRQSVAFWCNPISGHATLYWYQQILGQGPKLLIQFQNNGVVDDSQLPKDRFSAERLKGVDSTLKIQPAKLEDSAVYLCASSLVNREWRLSSYEQYFGPGTRLTVT.